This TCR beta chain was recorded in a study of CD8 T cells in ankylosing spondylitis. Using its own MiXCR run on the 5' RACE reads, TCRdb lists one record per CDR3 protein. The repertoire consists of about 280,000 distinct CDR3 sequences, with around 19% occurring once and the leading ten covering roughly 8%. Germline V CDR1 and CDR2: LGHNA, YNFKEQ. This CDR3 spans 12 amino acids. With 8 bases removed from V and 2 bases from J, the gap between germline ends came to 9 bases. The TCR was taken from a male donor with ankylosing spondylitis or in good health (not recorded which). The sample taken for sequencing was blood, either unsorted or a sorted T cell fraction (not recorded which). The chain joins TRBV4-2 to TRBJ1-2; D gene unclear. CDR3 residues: CASGRPNYGYTF. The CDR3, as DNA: TGTGCCAGCGGGCGGCCAAACTATGGCTACACCTTC.